This passage covers 17 T cell receptor beta chains from one sample sequenced in a study of molecular identifiers for immune sequencing clone quantification. TCRdb ran MiXCR on the PCR reads and lists one entry per CDR3 protein. In the table there are about 510,000 distinct CDR3 sequences, about 22% of which are singletons. The sample consisted of naive CD8+ T cells from blood, with Jurkat cell RNA spiked in. Subset reported: FACS-sorted CD8+CD4-CCR7+CD45RA+ naive T cells. The source is a human donor in good health. Some libraries in this study had Jurkat cell RNA spiked in.

The chain employs TRBV6-5 and TRBJ2-3; tentatively, D is TRBD1 or TRBD2 (6 bases each). Between the trimmed V and J ends, which lost 4 bases and 6 bases, there was a span of 20 bases. Per the germline V gene, CDR1 is MNHEY and CDR2 is SVGAGI. The CDR3 has 16 amino acids. The CDR3 nucleotides read TGTGCCAGCAGTTGGCTGGGGGGCGGGATTCGGGATACGCAGTATTTT. This encodes CASSWLGGGIRDTQYF.

This clonotype was detected a few times. The chain links TRBV12-3 or TRBV12-4 to TRBJ2-2, with 9 bases fitting TRBD2. Trimming took 7 bases from V and 2 from J; bases not matched to a gene: 5. The CDR3 is made up of 15 amino acids. In DNA, the CDR3 is TGTGCCAGCAAAGCTAGCGGGAACAACACCGGGGAGCTGTTTTTT. It codes for CASKASGNNTGELFF.

To note about this clonotype: A much larger clone lies a single base off, so this may be a read error. Because the CDR3 is missing its conserved closing phenylalanine or tryptophan, this is likely a read error. This chain uses TRBV27 with TRBJ1-1, with 7 nucleotides matching TRBD1. CDR3 size: 15 residues. With 5 bases clipped from V and 4 bases from J, the junction kept 10 bases outside the gene matches. Germline CDR1 reads MNHEY; CDR2 reads SMNVEV (reference sequence). The CDR3 DNA reads TGTGCCAGCAGTCAAGGGGGCAGGGGACGCACTGAAGCTTTCCTT. Protein: CASSQGGRGRTEAFL.

With regard to this clonotype: A much larger clone sits a single nucleotide away, making a read error possible. The chain couples TRBV12-3 or TRBV12-4 to TRBJ2-1; 10 nucleotides align to TRBD1. The CDR3 consists of 16 residues. V lost 5 bases, J lost 7 bases, and 11 bases stayed unmatched. CDR3 residues: CASSPPRDRGRNEQFF. In DNA, the CDR3 is TGTGCCAGCAGTCCCCCCCGGGACAGGGGTAGGAATGAGCAGTTCTTC.

The J gene is TRBJ1-1, the V gene TRBV6-6; D may be TRBD1 (6 bases). Trimming removed 4 bases from V and 0 bases from J, with 12 bases in between. The CDR3 loop spans 15 amino acids. Per the germline V gene, CDR1 is MNHNY and CDR2 is SVGAGI (reference sequence). CDR3 amino acids: CASSSWTDLNTEAFF. In DNA form, the CDR3 reads TGTGCCAGCAGTTCGTGGACAGACCTGAACACTGAAGCTTTCTTT.

This clonotype has a single count. This rearrangement joins TRBV7-6 to TRBJ2-7; 9 bases are shared with TRBD1. Germline V gene lookup returns CDR1 SGHVS and CDR2 FNYEAQ. V shed 4 bases, J shed 7 bases, and the junction held 11 bases outside the gene matches. The CDR3 sequence is 15 residues long. In DNA, the CDR3 is TGTGCCAGCAGCTCGGCAGGGACAGGGTGGGGTGAGCAGTACTTC. Its protein is CASSSAGTGWGEQYF.

This clonotype was seen repeatedly, ten times or more. The chain is built from TRBV18 and TRBJ2-6; D remains ambiguous. V lost 8 bases and J lost 0, with 14 bases in between. The germline V gene encodes CDR1 KGHSH and CDR2 LQKENI. This CDR3 is built from 16 residues. The CDR3 here is CASSPPGFSGANVLTF. The CDR3 DNA is TGTGCCAGCAGCCCCCCCGGATTCTCTGGGGCCAACGTCCTGACTTTC.

In this sample, this clonotype turned up many times. The chain combines TRBV12-3 or TRBV12-4 with TRBJ2-4, with TRBD2 matching over 15 bases. J was trimmed by 3 bases and V by 6 bases; bases with no gene match: 9. The CDR3 consists of 18 residues. CDR3 in DNA: TGTGCCAGCAGCCAGGGACTAGCGGGGGGTCCAAACAAAAACATTCAGTACTTC. Translated: CASSQGLAGGPNKNIQYF.

In its sample, this clonotype was seen many times. This rearrangement joins TRBV5-1 to TRBJ2-3; D is ambiguous. Trimming removed 2 bases from V and 2 bases from J, with 12 bases in between. There are 15 residues in the CDR3. From germline, CDR1 is SGHRS and CDR2 YFSETQ. CDR3 loop: CASSFLDSLTDTQYF. The CDR3 DNA follows: TGCGCCAGCAGCTTCCTCGACTCGCTCACAGATACGCAGTATTTT.

As concerns this clonotype: This may arise from a read error, as a much more abundant clone is one base away. This chain joins TRBV27 and TRBJ2-7, with D perhaps TRBD2 (7 bases). Germline CDR1 reads MNHEY; CDR2 reads SMNVEV (reference sequence). V lost 6 bases and J 8 bases, leaving 20 bases between the germline ends. This CDR3 has 14 residues. Here the CDR3 DNA reads TGTGCCAGCAGCCATAGGGGGGAGGGGTTCAAGCAGTACTTC. This codes for CASSHRGEGFKQYF.

The V and J genes are TRBV11-2 and TRBJ1-1; D not certain. CDR1 and CDR2 (germline): SGHAT, FQNNGV. Trimming left V 4 bases short and J 0 bases short, with 12 bases between. This CDR3 has 15 residues. The CDR3 spells CASSYPIQLNTEAFF. The CDR3 nucleotides read TGTGCCAGCAGCTACCCAATCCAGTTGAACACTGAAGCTTTCTTT. Looking up the rest from reference TRBV11-2 and TRBJ1-1 gives the full variable domain: EAGVAQSPRYKIIEKRQSVAFWCNPISGHATLYWYQQILGQGPKLLIQFQNNGVVDDSQLPKDRFSAERLKGVDSTLKIQPAKLEDSAVYLCASSYPIQLNTEAFFGQGTRLTVV.

This clonotype was counted a few times. This sequence joins TRBV4-1 and TRBJ2-5; 8 bases match TRBD1. V shed 3 bases and J 6 bases; nucleotides not matched to a gene: 6. The CDR3 is 14 amino acids. CDR1 is MGHRA and CDR2 is YSYEKL in the germline V gene. The CDR3 DNA reads as TGCGCCAGCAGCCAGGGGGGCAGGGGGCAGACCCAGTACTTC. This codes for CASSQGGRGQTQYF.

The CDR3: CASSPPDASSYNEQFF. The CDR3 region has the DNA TGTGCCAGCAGCCCCCCGGACGCGAGCTCCTACAATGAGCAGTTCTTC. The chain has TRBV6-5 and TRBJ2-1; no clear D gene. With 6 bases removed from V and 0 bases from J, the gap between germline ends came to 15 bases. CDR1 and CDR2 from the germline V gene are MNHEY and SVGAGI. There are 16 residues in the CDR3.

This clonotype was recorded at least ten times. This chain links TRBV29-1 with TRBJ1-3; no reliable D call. Germline V gives CDR1 SQVTM, CDR2 ANQGSEA. The CDR3 has 14 amino acids. V was cut by 5 bases and J by 2 bases, with 13 bases left in between. The CDR3 bases are TGCAGCGTTCAGAAGGGAGAGACTGGAAACACCATATATTTT. Its protein is CSVQKGETGNTIYF.

This clonotype was found many times. The chain joins TRBV27 to TRBJ2-7, with 11 bases that match TRBD2. Germline CDR1 and CDR2: MNHEY and SMNVEV (reference sequence). The ends lost 3 bases at V and 7 bases at J; junction bases unmatched: 5. The CDR3 is 14 residues long. The CDR3: CASSFSSGGREQYF. In DNA, the CDR3 is TGTGCCAGCAGTTTTTCTAGCGGGGGGCGTGAGCAGTACTTC.

The chain joins TRBV9 to TRBJ2-7, with 9 positions matching TRBD2. Germline values: CDR1 SGDLS, CDR2 YYNGEE. The CDR3 runs to 15 residues. Trimming at V came to 0 bases and at J to 2 bases, leaving 3 bases not matched to a gene. CDR3 sequence reads: CASSVAPSGAYEQYF. Written as DNA, the CDR3 is TGTGCCAGCAGCGTAGCTCCTAGCGGGGCCTACGAGCAGTACTTC.

J is TRBJ1-4 and V is TRBV5-1; D unclear. The V gene lost 0 bases and the J gene lost 2 bases, with 11 bases spanning the gap. The germline V gene has CDR1 SGHRS and CDR2 YFSETQ. This CDR3 spans 16 amino acids. The CDR3 region is CASSLEPYSTNEKLFF. Here the CDR3 DNA reads TGCGCCAGCAGCTTGGAGCCATATAGCACTAATGAAAAACTGTTTTTT.